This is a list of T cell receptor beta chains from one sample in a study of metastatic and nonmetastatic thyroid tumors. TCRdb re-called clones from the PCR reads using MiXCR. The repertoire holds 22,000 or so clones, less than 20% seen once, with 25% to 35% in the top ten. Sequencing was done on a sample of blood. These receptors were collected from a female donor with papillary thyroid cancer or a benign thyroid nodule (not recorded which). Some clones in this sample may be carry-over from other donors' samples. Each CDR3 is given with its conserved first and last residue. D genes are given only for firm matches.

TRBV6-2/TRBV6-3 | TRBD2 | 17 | CASSYPGLAGGRNEQFF
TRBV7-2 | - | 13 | CASSVTSNYGYTF
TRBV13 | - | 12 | CASSLGNSPLHF
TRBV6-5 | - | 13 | CASIFDRYTEAFF
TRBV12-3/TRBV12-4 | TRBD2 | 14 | CASTRGLAGYTQYF
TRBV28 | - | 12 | CASSFNRDEQYF
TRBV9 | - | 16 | CASSPSSVRSYNEQFF
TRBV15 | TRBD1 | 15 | CATSRLLTGVNEQFF
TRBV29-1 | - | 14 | CSVDGQQNTGELFF
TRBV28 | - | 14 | CASRTSEGNYGYTF
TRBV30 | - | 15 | CAWSMAGTNTGELLF
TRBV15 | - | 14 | CATSRDSGTYEQYF
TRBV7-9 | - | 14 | CASSLGVSNYEQYF
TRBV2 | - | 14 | CASRKDRMNTEAFF
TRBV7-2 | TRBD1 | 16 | CASSLGLTGGTDTQYF
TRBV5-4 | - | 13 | CAAGVDTYNEQFF
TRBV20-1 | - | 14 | CSARGLLSSYEQYF
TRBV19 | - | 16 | CASNSGTGGMNTEAFF
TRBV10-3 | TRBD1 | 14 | CAISGDRYTDTQYF
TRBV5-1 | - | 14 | CASSFRLLQETQYF
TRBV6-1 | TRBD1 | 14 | CASMRDRGNEKLFF
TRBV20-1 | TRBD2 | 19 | CSGLTSGTSGSWGTDTQYF
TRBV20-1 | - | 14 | CSARDRDTLYEQYF
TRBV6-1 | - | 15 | CASSLTGTWNSPLHF
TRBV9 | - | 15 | CASSVAIGGATPLHF
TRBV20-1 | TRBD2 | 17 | CSAISGTSGRAGVEQFF